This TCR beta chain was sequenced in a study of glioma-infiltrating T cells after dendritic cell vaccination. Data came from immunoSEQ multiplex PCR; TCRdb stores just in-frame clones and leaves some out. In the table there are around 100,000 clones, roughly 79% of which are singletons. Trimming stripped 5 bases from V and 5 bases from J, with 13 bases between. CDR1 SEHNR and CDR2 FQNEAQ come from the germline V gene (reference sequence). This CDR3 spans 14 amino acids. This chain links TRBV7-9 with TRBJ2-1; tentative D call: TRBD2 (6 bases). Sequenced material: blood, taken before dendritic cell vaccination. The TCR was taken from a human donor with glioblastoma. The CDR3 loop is CASSPHGSNNEQFF. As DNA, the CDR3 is TGTGCCAGCAGCCCCCACGGGAGTAACAATGAGCAGTTCTTC.